This TCR beta chain derives from a study of T cell responses to AZD1222 COVID-19 vaccine. Study-level background: Analysis merged second doses at about 4 or about 12 weeks.

Assay: immunoSEQ multiplex PCR; the TCRdb copy retains only in-frame clones and omits some. Among around 100,000 clones listed, approximately 90% were seen once. The germline gives CDR1 SNHLY, CDR2 FYNNEI. V was clipped by 6 bases and J by 3 bases, with 9 bases between them. The CDR3 has 13 residues. The receptor comes from an adult in good health. The chain employs TRBV2 and TRBJ1-5, with D possibly matching TRBD1 (6 bases). The specimen comprised peripheral blood, sampled on day 0 of AZD1222 vaccination. CDR3 nucleotides: TGTGCCAGCAGAAGACAGGTCAATCAGCCCCAGCATTTT. This gives the protein CASRRQVNQPQHF.